This T cell receptor (beta chain) was captured in a study of blood T cell repertoires in COVID-19. V trimming: 1 base; J trimming: 7 bases; junction bases outside the gene matches: 7. The CDR3 totals 15 residues. Germline values: CDR1 MGHRA, CDR2 YSYEKL. Using immunoSEQ multiplex PCR, the repertoire was profiled, and TCRdb retains in-frame clones only, with some absent. The repertoire consists of approximately 260,000 clones, with around 90% occurring once and the leading ten covering about 6%. Categorization into cohorts depended on clinical history that participants reported. This clonotype was sampled from a woman aged 25 to 39 with acute COVID-19. Sequences were obtained from PBMCs or T cells enriched from blood (not recorded which). The chain uses TRBV4-1 and TRBJ1-5; 7 nucleotides line up with TRBD1. CDR3: CASSQVTGTAQPQHF. The CDR3 nucleotides are TGCGCCAGCAGCCAAGTTACCGGGACAGCCCAGCCCCAGCATTTT.